Following are 23 T cell receptor beta chains from one sample sequenced in a study of cytomegalovirus exposure and HLA in healthy donors. The PCR employed 60 Vbeta primers together with 13 Jbeta primers. The assay was immunoSEQ multiplex PCR, and TCRdb's table has in-frame clones only and misses some. The sample includes some 100,000 clones, 60% to 80% of them seen just once. The sample consisted of PBMCs. The origin of the receptors is a man aged 45-65 years in good health and CMV-seropositive.

The rearrangement uses TRBV30 and TRBJ1-1, with TRBD1 matching 8 bases. The CDR3 runs to 16 residues. J was trimmed by 6 bases and V by 3 bases; bases with no gene match: 15. Germline lookup yields CDR1 GTSNPN and CDR2 SVGIG (reference sequence). CDR3 nucleotide sequence: TGTGCCTGGAGGGATTGGACAGGGTGGGGGTTGGCTGAAGCTTTCTTT. It codes for CAWRDWTGWGLAEAFF. Supplemented by reference TRBV30 and TRBJ1-1, the full variable domain reads SQTIHQWPATLVQPVGSPLSLECTVEGTSNPNLYWYRQAAGRGLQLLFYSVGIGQISSEVPQNLSASRPQDRQFILSSKKLLLSDSGFYLCAWRDWTGWGLAEAFFGQGTRLTVV.

The rearrangement joins TRBV12-1 to TRBJ1-2; the table assigns TRBD1, which was not confirmed against the DNA. TRBV12-1 is labeled a pseudogene. CDR3 length: 15 residues. Here the CDR3 reads CASSCPRGVTYGYTF. The CDR3 DNA reads as TGTGCCAGCAGCTGCCCCAGGGGTGTGACCTATGGCTACACCTTC.

V and J are TRBV19 and TRBJ1-6, with 7 bases that match TRBD1. This CDR3 comprises 14 residues. The junction had 6 bases not matched to a gene; V was cut back by 6 bases and J by 7 bases. Germline V CDR1 and CDR2: LNHDA, SQIVND (reference sequence). CDR3 sequence: CASRAGTVNSPLHF. The CDR3 region has the DNA TGTGCCAGTAGGGCGGGGACAGTCAATTCACCCCTCCACTTT. The full variable domain, its missing parts supplied by reference TRBV19 and TRBJ1-6, is DGGITQSPKYLFRKEGQNVTLSCEQNLNHDAMYWYRQDPGQGLRLIYYSQIVNDFQKGDIAEGYSVSREKKESFPLTVTSAQKNPTAFYLCASRAGTVNSPLHFGNGTRLTVT.

The gene calls are TRBV5-1 and TRBJ2-7, with TRBD1 matching over 7 bases. Per germline, CDR1 SGHRS and CDR2 YFSETQ. V shed 4 bases and J 2 bases; nucleotides not matched to a gene: 3. The CDR3 runs 13 residues. This CDR3 reads CASSEGQPYEQYF. The CDR3, as DNA: TGCGCCAGCAGCGAGGGACAGCCCTACGAGCAGTACTTC. Using reference TRBV5-1 and TRBJ2-7 for the parts outside the CDR3, the full variable domain is KAGVTQTPRYLIKTRGQQVTLSCSPISGHRSVSWYQQTPGQGLQFLFEYFSETQRNKGNFPGRFSGRQFSNSRSEMNVSTLELGDSALYLCASSEGQPYEQYFGPGTRLTVT.

The chain employs TRBV7-8 and TRBJ1-5; no firm D call. CDR1 and CDR2 (germline): SGHVS, FQNEAQ. The germline V and J ends were trimmed by 1 base and 2 bases, with 12 bases remaining between them. The CDR3 is made up of 16 amino acids. This chain's CDR3 is CASSLDDQARNQPQHF. In nucleotides, the CDR3 is TGTGCCAGCAGCTTAGACGATCAGGCCCGCAATCAGCCCCAGCATTTT.

The rearrangement links TRBV12-5 to TRBJ1-2; a weak D match, TRBD1 (6 bases). Per germline, CDR1 LGHNT and CDR2 FRNRAP. Trimming took off 1 base at V and 8 bases at J, with 14 bases between the two ends. The CDR3 length is 14 residues. As DNA, the CDR3 is TGTGCTAGTGGTTTGGAACTGGGGGCGCGCGGCTACACCTTC. Encoded protein: CASGLELGARGYTF. Full variable domain (remainder filled in from reference TRBV12-5 and TRBJ1-2): DARVTQTPRHKVTEMGQEVTMRCQPILGHNTVFWYRQTMMQGLELLAYFRNRAPLDDSGMPKDRFSAEMPDATLATLKIQPSEPRDSAVYFCASGLELGARGYTFGSGTRLTVV.

The chain employs TRBV6-4 and TRBJ1-6; TRBD1 matches 8 bases. This CDR3 is built from 15 residues. Germline trimming cut 0 bases from V and 7 bases from J; bases unmatched to any gene: 2. The V gene's germline CDR1 is MRHNA and CDR2 SNTAGT. DNA for the CDR3: TGTGCCAGCAGTGACTCGACAGGGGCGAATTCACCCCTCCACTTT. Its translation: CASSDSTGANSPLHF.

V gene TRBV5-1 combines with J gene TRBJ2-5, with 14 positions matching TRBD2. The junction had 6 bases not matched to a gene; V was cut back by 3 bases and J by 5 bases. This CDR3 has 16 residues. The germline gives CDR1 SGHRS, CDR2 YFSETQ. This CDR3 is CASSSGLAGGLETQYF. The CDR3, as DNA: TGCGCCAGCAGCTCCGGACTAGCGGGAGGTCTGGAGACCCAGTACTTC.

The chain combines TRBV5-1 with TRBJ1-1, with D possibly matching TRBD1 (6 bases). Deletions cut 4 bases from V and 6 bases from J, with 19 bases between. CDR1 is SGHRS and CDR2 is YFSETQ in the germline V gene. The CDR3 totals 15 residues. The CDR3: CASSAYQGSNAEAFF. The DNA of the CDR3 is TGCGCCAGCAGCGCCTACCAGGGGTCTAATGCTGAAGCTTTCTTT.

This clone was counted between two and nine times. This rearrangement joins TRBV9 to TRBJ1-2; the match to TRBD1 covers 7 bases. Germline trimming cut 0 bases from V and 8 bases from J; bases unmatched to any gene: 10. Germline-derived CDR1 and CDR2 are SGDLS and YYNGEE. CDR3 length: 15 amino acids. The chain's CDR3 is CASSVEPTGVEGYTF. The DNA for the CDR3 is TGTGCCAGCAGCGTAGAACCTACAGGGGTTGAGGGCTACACCTTC. Combining the CDR3 with reference TRBV9 and TRBJ1-2 gives the whole variable domain DSGVTQTPKHLITATGQRVTLRCSPRSGDLSVYWYQQSLDQGLQFLIQYYNGEERAKGNILERFSAQQFPDLHSELNLSSLELGDSALYFCASSVEPTGVEGYTFGSGTRLTVV.

The V and J genes are TRBV19 and TRBJ2-1; possible D gene TRBD1, 5 bases. The germline gives CDR1 LNHDA, CDR2 SQIVND (reference sequence). The length of the CDR3 is 15 residues. Trimming removed 9 bases from V and 4 bases from J, with 19 bases in between. The CDR3 DNA is TGTGCCAGCCAGGGCCCCCAGACACTTTACAATGAGCAGTTCTTC. Protein product: CASQGPQTLYNEQFF.

The chain uses TRBV9 and TRBJ2-1, with D perhaps matching TRBD1 (6 bases). Germline V lookup: CDR1 SGDLS, CDR2 YYNGEE. Trimming removed 4 bases from V and 10 bases from J, with 18 bases in between. The CDR3 sequence is 14 residues long. CDR3 in DNA: TGTGCCAGCAGCCCCCGGCAGGGGTCGGTAGAGCAGTTCTTC. This sequence encodes CASSPRQGSVEQFF.

The chain combines TRBV19 with TRBJ1-1, with a weak D call TRBD1 (5 bases). Germline assignment: CDR1 LNHDA and CDR2 SQIVND (reference sequence). This CDR3 spans 14 amino acids. Trimming cost V 8 bases and J 2 bases, with 15 bases left between them. The CDR3 reads CASSRGQGNTEAFF. The CDR3 nucleotides are TGTGCCAGTTCTAGGGGTCAGGGAAACACTGAAGCTTTCTTT.

This clone was observed once. This chain connects TRBV6-1 to TRBJ2-1; 15 bases align to TRBD2. CDR1 and CDR2 (germline): MNHNS, SASEGT. The CDR3 is 15 amino acids. The junction had 0 bases not matched to a gene; V was cut back by 6 bases and J by 3 bases. Here the CDR3 reads CASRGLAGGYNEQFF. The DNA of the CDR3 is TGTGCCAGCAGGGGACTAGCGGGGGGCTACAATGAGCAGTTCTTC.

The V and J genes are TRBV5-4 and TRBJ2-2; TRBD1 aligns across 11 bases. Germline V CDR1 and CDR2: SGHNT, YYREEE (reference sequence). The CDR3 is made up of 18 amino acids. J gave up 6 bases and V 3 bases, and 13 bases lay outside the gene matches. CDR3 region: CASSSTGQGAAFAGELFF. Written as DNA, the CDR3 is TGTGCCAGCAGCTCCACTGGACAGGGGGCAGCTTTTGCCGGGGAGCTGTTTTTT.

This clone was picked up a small number of times. This chain joins TRBV11-2 and TRBJ2-3; D perhaps matches TRBD1 (5 bases). Germline CDR1 and CDR2: SGHAT and FQNNGV. V lost 1 base and J lost 10, with 12 bases in between. The CDR3 has 13 amino acids. CDR3 in amino acids: CASSLGGVLPQYF. The CDR3 DNA sequence: TGTGCCAGCAGCTTAGGGGGCGTTCTTCCGCAGTATTTT.

The chain recombines TRBV14 with TRBJ1-4; D might be TRBD1 (5 bases). Trimming took off 6 bases at V and 12 bases at J, with 17 bases between the two ends. The length of the CDR3 is 13 residues. Germline CDR1 reads SGHDN; CDR2 reads FVKESK. CDR3 coding DNA: TGTGCCAGCAGTCCTGGACACCTCCAGGAACTGTTTTTT. Encoded protein: CASSPGHLQELFF.

The sample holds a few counts of this clone. The rearrangement uses TRBV7-6 and TRBJ1-1; no firm D call. The CDR3 extends over 14 amino acids. The germline V gene encodes CDR1 SGHVS and CDR2 FNYEAQ. Trimming cost V 1 base and J 11 bases, with 17 bases left between them. DNA for the CDR3: TGTGCCAGCAGCTTAGAGCGCGGTGGCGCGGGTGCTTTCTTT. This translates into CASSLERGGAGAFF.

This rearrangement joins TRBV7-8 to TRBJ2-5; 7 nucleotides match TRBD2. Unmatched junction bases numbered 2, after V lost 2 bases and J lost 2 bases. The CDR3 length is 14 residues. Germline V gives CDR1 SGHVS, CDR2 FQNEAQ. CDR3 sequence (DNA): TGTGCCAGCAGCTTACAAGCGGGGCAAGAGACCCAGTACTTC. Its protein is CASSLQAGQETQYF.

The sample holds one count of this clone. The chain combines TRBV27 with TRBJ1-2, with 9 bases lining up with TRBD1. This CDR3 has 15 amino acids. Germline V lookup: CDR1 MNHEY, CDR2 SMNVEV (reference sequence). Trimming cost V 6 bases and J 4 bases; bases outside gene matches: 9. The CDR3 coding sequence is TGTGCCAGCAGCCCCGGGACAGGGTTAACCTATGGCTACACCTTC. Translated: CASSPGTGLTYGYTF.

The rearrangement links TRBV30 to TRBJ2-3, with D perhaps matching TRBD2 (6 bases). The CDR3 is made up of 12 amino acids. Trimming removed 0 bases at V and 12 bases at J, with 13 bases between. CDR1 and CDR2 (germline): GTSNPN, SVGIG (reference sequence). This chain's CDR3 is CAWSVRDSLQYF. CDR3 bases: TGTGCCTGGAGTGTACGGGACTCCCTACAGTATTTT.

The chain couples TRBV4-1 to TRBJ2-2; 11 bases map to TRBD2. The V gene's germline CDR1 is MGHRA and CDR2 YSYEKL. V lost 4 bases, J lost 5 bases, and 9 bases stayed unmatched. The length of the CDR3 is 17 residues. The CDR3 bases are TGCGCCAGCAGCCCATACACTAGCGGGGGTGGGACCGGGGAGCTGTTTTTT. Protein product: CASSPYTSGGGTGELFF.

V and J are TRBV19 and TRBJ1-4; 10 bases are shared with TRBD1. The CDR3 sequence is 15 residues long. V was pared by 4 bases and J by 5 bases, with 4 bases of the junction left unmatched. Germline CDR1 and CDR2: LNHDA and SQIVND (reference sequence). CDR3 in DNA: TGTGCCAGTAGTACCCGACAGGGGGCGAATGAAAAACTGTTTTTT. As protein: CASSTRQGANEKLFF. Drawing the rest from reference TRBV19 and TRBJ1-4, the complete variable domain is DGGITQSPKYLFRKEGQNVTLSCEQNLNHDAMYWYRQDPGQGLRLIYYSQIVNDFQKGDIAEGYSVSREKKESFPLTVTSAQKNPTAFYLCASSTRQGANEKLFFGSGTQLSVL.